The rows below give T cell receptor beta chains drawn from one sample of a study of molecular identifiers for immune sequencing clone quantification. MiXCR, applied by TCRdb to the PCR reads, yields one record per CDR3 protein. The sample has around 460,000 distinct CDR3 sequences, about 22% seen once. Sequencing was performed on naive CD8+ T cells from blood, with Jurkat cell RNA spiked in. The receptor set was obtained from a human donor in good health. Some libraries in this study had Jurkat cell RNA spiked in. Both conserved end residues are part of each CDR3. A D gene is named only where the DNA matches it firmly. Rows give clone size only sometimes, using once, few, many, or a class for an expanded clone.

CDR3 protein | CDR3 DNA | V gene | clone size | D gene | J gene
CASTQRPGQQDNEQFF | TGTGCCAGCACCCAACGGCCGGGACAGCAAGACAATGAGCAGTTCTTC | TRBV12-3/TRBV12-4 | NA | TRBD1 | TRBJ2-1
CASSTDHYNEQFF | TGTGCCAGCAGTACCGACCATTACAATGAGCAGTTCTTC | TRBV27 | NA | NA | TRBJ2-1
CASSIGQGGFTYEQYF | TGTGCCAGCAGTATCGGACAGGGAGGGTTTACCTACGAGCAGTACTTC | TRBV27 | NA | NA | TRBJ2-7
CASSYFTESTGELFF | TGTGCCAGCAGTTACTTTACAGAGAGCACCGGGGAGCTGTTTTTT | TRBV6-5 | many | NA | TRBJ2-2
CASSVAGLATSVTDTQYF | TGTGCCAGCAGCGTAGCAGGTCTGGCTACTAGCGTCACAGATACGCAGTATTTT | TRBV9 | many | TRBD2 | TRBJ2-3
CASSVGAGLYQETQYF | TGTGCCAGCAGCGTAGGAGCGGGATTGTACCAAGAGACCCAGTACTTC | TRBV9 | many | TRBD2 | TRBJ2-5
CAWRTGAPFEQFF | TGTGCCTGGAGGACAGGGGCCCCCTTTGAGCAGTTCTTC | TRBV30 | many | TRBD1 | TRBJ2-1
CSVNDRWTGTSYEQYF | TGCAGCGTGAACGACCGGTGGACAGGGACTTCCTACGAGCAGTACTTC | TRBV29-1 | few | TRBD1 | TRBJ2-7
CASSQDRAGDQPQHF | TGCGCCAGCAGCCAAGATCGGGCAGGGGATCAGCCCCAGCATTTT | TRBV4-3 | NA | NA | TRBJ1-5
CAWRLPGQGAMNTEAFF | TGTGCCTGGAGGCTTCCGGGACAGGGGGCGATGAACACTGAAGCTTTCTTT | TRBV30 | many | TRBD1 | TRBJ1-1
CASSFSGAYNEQFF | TGTGCCAGCAGCTTTAGCGGAGCCTACAATGAGCAGTTCTTC | TRBV11-2 | few | NA | TRBJ2-1
CASATQTGVYEQYF | TGTGCCAGCGCTACCCAGACAGGGGTCTACGAGCAGTACTTC | TRBV28 | few | TRBD1 | TRBJ2-7
CASSLVEGGTWPNTGELFF | TGTGCCAGCAGTTTAGTTGAGGGGGGCACTTGGCCGAACACCGGGGAGCTGTTTTTT | TRBV12-3/TRBV12-4 | few | NA | TRBJ2-2
CASRTEGTVPQHF | TGTGCCAGCAGGACAGAGGGAACGGTACCCCAGCATTTT | TRBV6-1 | few | NA | TRBJ1-5
CASSQASNEQFF | TGTGCCAGCAGCCAAGCTAGCAATGAGCAGTTCTTC | TRBV4-2 | few | NA | TRBJ2-1
CASFPLTGSYNEQFF | TGTGCCAGCTTCCCCCTCACCGGCTCCTACAATGAGCAGTTCTTC | TRBV7-2 | few | NA | TRBJ2-1
CASRHLGHPETQYF | TGTGCCAGCAGACACCTGGGGCACCCCGAGACCCAGTACTTC | TRBV6-2/TRBV6-3 | many | NA | TRBJ2-5
CSVEYWGSAFF | TGCAGCGTTGAGTATTGGGGGTCAGCTTTCTTT | TRBV29-1 | NA | NA | TRBJ1-1
CASSLAGALDTQYF | TGTGCCAGCAGCTTAGCGGGGGCCTTAGATACGCAGTATTTT | TRBV7-9 | NA | NA | TRBJ2-3
CASSLDPLAVSADTQYF | TGTGCCAGCAGCTTGGATCCCCTAGCGGTTAGCGCAGATACGCAGTATTTT | TRBV5-6 | few | TRBD2 | TRBJ2-3
CASSEALQGSREQYF | TGTGCCAGCAGTGAAGCGCTTCAGGGTTCCCGTGAGCAGTACTTC | TRBV2 | many | NA | TRBJ2-7
CASSSRLAGVNYNEQFF | TGTGCCAGCAGCTCCCGACTAGCGGGGGTGAACTACAATGAGCAGTTCTTC | TRBV11-2 | many | TRBD2 | TRBJ2-1
CASLRGFEAFF | TGTGCCAGCCTCAGGGGGTTTGAAGCTTTCTTT | TRBV6-2/TRBV6-3 | many | TRBD1 | TRBJ1-1
CASISNTGELFF | TGTGCCAGCATATCGAACACCGGGGAGCTGTTTTTT | TRBV12-3/TRBV12-4 | NA | NA | TRBJ2-2
CASSFPRASEKLFF | TGTGCCAGCAGCTTCCCCAGGGCTAGTGAAAAACTGTTTTTT | TRBV5-3 | few | NA | TRBJ1-4
CASSYTGGSPLHF | TGTGCCAGCAGTTACACAGGGGGTTCACCCCTCCACTTT | TRBV6-5 | many | TRBD1 | TRBJ1-6
CACEGRGGRETQYF | TGTGCCTGCGAGGGACGAGGGGGTAGGGAGACCCAGTACTTC | TRBV30 | few | NA | TRBJ2-5
CASSLSFSGMNTEAFF | TGTGCCAGCAGTTTATCGTTTTCAGGGATGAACACTGAAGCTTTCTTT | TRBV27 | NA | NA | TRBJ1-1
CASSYDYKIGRQNTEAFF | TGTGCCAGCAGTTACGATTATAAGATAGGACGCCAGAACACTGAAGCTTTCTTT | TRBV6-2/TRBV6-3 | many | NA | TRBJ1-1
CSARDLRIGQGGLYEQYF | TGCAGTGCTAGAGATCTCCGAATCGGACAGGGCGGCCTTTACGAGCAGTACTTC | TRBV20-1 | NA | TRBD1 | TRBJ2-7
CASSVAGRTDTQYF | TGTGCCAGCAGCGTAGCGGGGCGCACAGATACGCAGTATTTT | TRBV7-6 | few | TRBD2 | TRBJ2-3
CASSLERGAIAGELFF | TGTGCCAGCAGCTTGGAGCGGGGGGCGATCGCCGGGGAGCTGTTTTTT | TRBV5-5 | NA | TRBD2 | TRBJ2-2
CSSRESGMAVIQYF | TGCAGTTCTAGGGAGAGCGGGATGGCGGTCATTCAGTACTTC | TRBV20-1 | many | TRBD2 | TRBJ2-4
CASSLIPSREMTSTDTQYF | TGCGCCAGCAGCTTGATTCCGTCCAGGGAAATGACTAGCACAGATACGCAGTATTTT | TRBV5-1 | NA | NA | TRBJ2-3
CASSELSDTQYF | TGTGCCAGCAGTGAGTTGTCAGATACGCAGTATTTT | TRBV25-1 | NA | NA | TRBJ2-3
CASSPSGYEQYF | TGCGCCAGCAGCCCTTCCGGCTACGAGCAGTACTTC | TRBV12-3/TRBV12-4 | many | NA | TRBJ2-7
CASSQESSGGRNEQFF | TGCGCCAGCAGCCAAGAGTCTAGCGGGGGGCGGAATGAGCAGTTCTTC | TRBV4-3 | few | TRBD2 | TRBJ2-1
CASSQVTGAYEQYF | TGCGCCAGCAGCCAAGTGACAGGCGCCTACGAGCAGTACTTC | TRBV4-3 | few | NA | TRBJ2-7
CASSTNLAGDYNEQFF | TGTGCCAGCAGCACAAATCTAGCGGGCGACTACAATGAGCAGTTCTTC | TRBV9 | NA | TRBD2 | TRBJ2-1